This T cell receptor (beta chain) was retrieved from a study of blood T cell repertoires in COVID-19. Whole-study context: Acute and convalescent COVID-19 specimens originated in the United States, Italy and Spain. From T cells, B-cell-depleted T cells, or PBMCs came the material, which was cDNA or gDNA.

Recovered Cohort 3 donors showed two negative PCRs, clearance, or symptom resolution. This CDR3 is 11 amino acids long. The germline CDR1 and CDR2 sequences are MGHRA and YSYEKL. Trimming shortened V by 4 bases and J by 5 bases, and 6 bases separated the two germline ends. Original methodology: Using reference gene primer amplification, nucleated cell counts were estimated. This table comes from immunoSEQ multiplex PCR, and its TCRdb copy is limited to in-frame clones, with some not included. That table is the source of V, J and clone size, and D and trimming were worked out from the DNA. The table includes under 300,000 clones, 80% to 90% detected once.

Sequencing input: PBMCs or T cells enriched from blood (not recorded which). The chain combines TRBV4-1 with TRBJ2-7; D ambiguous. The sequence came from a man in his forties who had recovered from COVID-19. The CDR3 nucleotides are TGCGCCAGCAGCCTAAGCCACGAGCAGTACTTC. Its protein product is CASSLSHEQYF.